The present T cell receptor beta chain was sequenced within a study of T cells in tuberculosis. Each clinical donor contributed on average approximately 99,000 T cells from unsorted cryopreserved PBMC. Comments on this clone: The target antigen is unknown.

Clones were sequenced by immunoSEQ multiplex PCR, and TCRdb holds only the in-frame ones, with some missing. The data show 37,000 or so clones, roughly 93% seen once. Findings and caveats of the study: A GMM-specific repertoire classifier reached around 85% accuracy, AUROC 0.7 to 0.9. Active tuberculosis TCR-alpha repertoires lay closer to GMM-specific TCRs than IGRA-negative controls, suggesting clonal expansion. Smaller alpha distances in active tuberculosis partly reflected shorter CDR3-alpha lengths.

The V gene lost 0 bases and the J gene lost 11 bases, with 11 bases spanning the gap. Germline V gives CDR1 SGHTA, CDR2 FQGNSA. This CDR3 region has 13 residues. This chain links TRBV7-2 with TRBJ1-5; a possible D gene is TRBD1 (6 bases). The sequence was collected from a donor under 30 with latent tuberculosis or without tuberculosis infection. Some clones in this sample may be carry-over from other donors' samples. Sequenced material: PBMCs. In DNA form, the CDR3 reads TGTGCCAGCAGCTTAGCGTGGACAGATGCCCAGCATTTT. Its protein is CASSLAWTDAQHF.